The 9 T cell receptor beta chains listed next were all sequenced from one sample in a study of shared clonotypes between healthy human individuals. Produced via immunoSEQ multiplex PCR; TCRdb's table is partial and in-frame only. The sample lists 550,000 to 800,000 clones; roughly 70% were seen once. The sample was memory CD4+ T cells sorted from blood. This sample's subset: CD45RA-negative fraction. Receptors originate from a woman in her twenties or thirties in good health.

CDR3: CASSFLGARETQYF. The CDR3, as DNA: TGTGCCAGCAGCTTTCTTGGCGCGAGAGAGACCCAGTACTTC. The chain uses TRBV7-9 and TRBJ2-5; no firm D call. This CDR3 is 14 amino acids long. With 3 bases removed from V and 4 bases from J, the gap between germline ends came to 12 bases. Germline V gene data show CDR1 as SEHNR and CDR2 as FQNEAQ (reference sequence).

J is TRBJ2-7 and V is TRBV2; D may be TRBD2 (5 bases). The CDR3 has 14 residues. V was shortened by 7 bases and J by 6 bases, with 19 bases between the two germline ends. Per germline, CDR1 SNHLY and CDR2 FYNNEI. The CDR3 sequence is CASNPLQGSGEQYF. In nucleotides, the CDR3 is TGTGCCAGCAACCCCTTACAAGGGAGCGGCGAGCAGTACTTC. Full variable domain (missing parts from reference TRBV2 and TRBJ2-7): EPEVTQTPSHQVTQMGQEVILRCVPISNHLYFYWYRQILGQKVEFLVSFYNNEISEKSEIFDDQFSVERPDGSNFTLKIRSTKLEDSAMYFCASNPLQGSGEQYFGPGTRLTVT.

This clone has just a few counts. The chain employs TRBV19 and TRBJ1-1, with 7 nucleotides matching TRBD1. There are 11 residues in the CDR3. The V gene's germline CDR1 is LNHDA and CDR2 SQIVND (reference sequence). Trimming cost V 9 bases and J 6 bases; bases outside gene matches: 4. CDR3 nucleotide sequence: TGTGCCAGCCAGGGGGTGGCTGAAGCTTTCTTT. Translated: CASQGVAEAFF. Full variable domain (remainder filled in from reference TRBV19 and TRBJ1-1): DGGITQSPKYLFRKEGQNVTLSCEQNLNHDAMYWYRQDPGQGLRLIYYSQIVNDFQKGDIAEGYSVSREKKESFPLTVTSAQKNPTAFYLCASQGVAEAFFGQGTRLTVV.

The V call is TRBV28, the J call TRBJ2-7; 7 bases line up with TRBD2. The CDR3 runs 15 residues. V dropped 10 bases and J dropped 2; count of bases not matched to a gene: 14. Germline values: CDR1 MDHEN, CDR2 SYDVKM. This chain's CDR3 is CATTSAWAGAYEQYF. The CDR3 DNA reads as TGTGCCACTACCTCGGCTTGGGCGGGGGCCTACGAGCAGTACTTC.

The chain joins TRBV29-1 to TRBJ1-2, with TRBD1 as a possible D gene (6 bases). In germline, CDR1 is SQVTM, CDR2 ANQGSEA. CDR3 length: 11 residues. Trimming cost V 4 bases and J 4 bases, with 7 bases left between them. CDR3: CSVGGAYGYTF. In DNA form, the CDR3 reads TGCAGCGTTGGGGGGGCCTATGGCTACACCTTC.

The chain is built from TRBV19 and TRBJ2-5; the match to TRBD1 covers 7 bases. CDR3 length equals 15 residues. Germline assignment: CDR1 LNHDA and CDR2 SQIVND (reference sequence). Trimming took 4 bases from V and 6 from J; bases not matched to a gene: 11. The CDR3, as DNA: TGTGCCAGTAGTAATAGAGTTGAGGGGGCGAAGACCCAGTACTTC. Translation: CASSNRVEGAKTQYF.

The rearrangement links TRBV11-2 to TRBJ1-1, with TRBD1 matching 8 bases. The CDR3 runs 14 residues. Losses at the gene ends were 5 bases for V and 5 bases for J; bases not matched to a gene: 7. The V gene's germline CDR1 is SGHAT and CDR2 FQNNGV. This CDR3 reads CASSRFTGGTEAFF. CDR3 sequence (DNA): TGTGCCAGCAGCCGTTTTACAGGGGGTACTGAAGCTTTCTTT.

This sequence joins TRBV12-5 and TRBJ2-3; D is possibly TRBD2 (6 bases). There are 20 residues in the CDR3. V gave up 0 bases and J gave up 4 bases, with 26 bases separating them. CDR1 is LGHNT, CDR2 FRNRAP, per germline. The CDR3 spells CASGLVLSRDFPPSPDTQYF. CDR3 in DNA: TGTGCTAGTGGTTTGGTACTTTCACGGGACTTCCCACCCTCCCCAGATACGCAGTATTTT.

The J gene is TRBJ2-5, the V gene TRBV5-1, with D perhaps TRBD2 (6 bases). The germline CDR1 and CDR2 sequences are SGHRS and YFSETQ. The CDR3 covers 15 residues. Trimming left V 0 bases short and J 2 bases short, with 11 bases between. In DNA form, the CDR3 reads TGCGCCAGCAGCTTGGCGGGAGTCCGGCAAGAGACCCAGTACTTC. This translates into CASSLAGVRQETQYF.